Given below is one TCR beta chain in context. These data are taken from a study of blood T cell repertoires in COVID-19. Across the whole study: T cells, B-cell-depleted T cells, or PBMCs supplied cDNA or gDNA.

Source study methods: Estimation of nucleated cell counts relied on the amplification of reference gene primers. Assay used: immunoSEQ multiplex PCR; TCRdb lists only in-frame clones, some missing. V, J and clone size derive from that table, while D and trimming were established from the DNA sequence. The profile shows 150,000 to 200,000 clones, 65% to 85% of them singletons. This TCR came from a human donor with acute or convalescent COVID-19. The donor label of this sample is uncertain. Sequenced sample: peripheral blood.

CDR3 in amino acids: CAWRPQGALMNTEAFF. For the CDR3, the DNA is TGTGCCTGGAGACCACAGGGCGCTTTAATGAACACTGAAGCTTTCTTT. The J gene is TRBJ1-1, the V gene TRBV30; D is possibly TRBD1 (6 bases). V was pared by 3 bases and J by 0 bases, with 17 bases between. CDR1 GTSNPN and CDR2 SVGIG come from the germline V gene (reference sequence). The CDR3 has 16 amino acids.